This T cell receptor beta chain was recovered during a study of technical replicates of blood from a handful of donors. TCRdb's copy holds only in-frame clones and misses some; the assay was immunoSEQ multiplex PCR. The data hold some 15,000 clones, with approximately 86% observed a single time. This CDR3 is built from 20 residues. V lost 0 bases and J 0 bases, leaving 23 bases between the germline ends. Per germline, CDR1 SGHRS and CDR2 YFSETQ. The TCR sequence derives from a human donor in good health. This chain joins TRBV5-1 and TRBJ2-3, with D perhaps matching TRBD2 (5 bases). Sequencing was performed on PBMCs. The CDR3 coding sequence is TGCGCCAGCAGCTTGGCCCTCCAGCCCCCGGTTAGGACTAGCACAGATACGCAGTATTTT. As protein: CASSLALQPPVRTSTDTQYF.